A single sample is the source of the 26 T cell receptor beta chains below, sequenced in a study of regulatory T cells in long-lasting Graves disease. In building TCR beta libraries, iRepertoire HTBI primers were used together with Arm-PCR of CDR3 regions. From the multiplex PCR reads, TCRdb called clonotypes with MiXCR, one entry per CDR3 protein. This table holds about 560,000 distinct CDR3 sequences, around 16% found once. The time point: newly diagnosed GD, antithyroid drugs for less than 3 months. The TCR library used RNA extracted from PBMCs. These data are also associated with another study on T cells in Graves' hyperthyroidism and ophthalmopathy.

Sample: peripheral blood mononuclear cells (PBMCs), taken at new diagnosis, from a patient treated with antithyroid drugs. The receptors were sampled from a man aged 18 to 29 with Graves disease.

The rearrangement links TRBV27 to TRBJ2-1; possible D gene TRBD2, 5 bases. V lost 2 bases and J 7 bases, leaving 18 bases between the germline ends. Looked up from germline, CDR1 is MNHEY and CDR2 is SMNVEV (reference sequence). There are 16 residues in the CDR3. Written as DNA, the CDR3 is TGTGCCAGCAGTTTAGGTCCGGGGAGTAATTGGAATGAGCAGTTCTTC. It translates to CASSLGPGSNWNEQFF.

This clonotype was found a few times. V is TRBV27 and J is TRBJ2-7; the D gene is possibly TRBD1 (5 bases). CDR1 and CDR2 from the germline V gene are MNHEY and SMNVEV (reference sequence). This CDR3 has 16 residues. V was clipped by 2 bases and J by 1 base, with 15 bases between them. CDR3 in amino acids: CASSLTPVGLSYEQYF. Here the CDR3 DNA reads TGTGCCAGCAGTTTAACACCGGTGGGGCTTTCCTACGAGCAGTACTTC.

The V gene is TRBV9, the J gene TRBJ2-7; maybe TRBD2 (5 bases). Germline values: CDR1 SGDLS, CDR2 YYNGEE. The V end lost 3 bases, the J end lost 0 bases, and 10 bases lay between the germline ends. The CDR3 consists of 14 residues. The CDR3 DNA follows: TGTGCCAGCAGCGCGGACTGGAGCTCCTACGAGCAGTACTTC. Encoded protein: CASSADWSSYEQYF.

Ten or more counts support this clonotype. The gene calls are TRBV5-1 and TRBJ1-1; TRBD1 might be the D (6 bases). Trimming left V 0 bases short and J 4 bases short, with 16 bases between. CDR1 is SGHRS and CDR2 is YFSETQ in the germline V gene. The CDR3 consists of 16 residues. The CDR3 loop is CASSLVGGRVGTEAFF. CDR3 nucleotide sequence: TGCGCCAGCAGCTTGGTCGGGGGGCGGGTTGGCACTGAAGCTTTCTTT.

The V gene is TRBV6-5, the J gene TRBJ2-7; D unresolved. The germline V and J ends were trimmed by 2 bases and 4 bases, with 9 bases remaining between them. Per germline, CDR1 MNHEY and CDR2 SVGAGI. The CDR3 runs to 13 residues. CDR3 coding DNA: TGTGCCAGCAGTTACGATCCAGGATACGAGCAGTACTTC. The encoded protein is CASSYDPGYEQYF.

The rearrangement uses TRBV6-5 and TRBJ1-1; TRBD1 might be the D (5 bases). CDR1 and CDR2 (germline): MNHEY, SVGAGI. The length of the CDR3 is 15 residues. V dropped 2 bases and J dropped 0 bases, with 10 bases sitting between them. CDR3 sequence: CASSYGTGMNTEAFF. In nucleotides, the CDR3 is TGTGCCAGCAGTTACGGGACGGGCATGAACACTGAAGCTTTCTTT.

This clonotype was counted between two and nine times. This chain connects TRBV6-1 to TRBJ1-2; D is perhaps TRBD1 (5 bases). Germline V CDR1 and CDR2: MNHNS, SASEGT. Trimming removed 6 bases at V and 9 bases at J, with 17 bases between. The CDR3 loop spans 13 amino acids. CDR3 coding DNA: TGTGCCAGCAGAGCTGAGGGGAGCCCAAGCTACACCTTC. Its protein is CASRAEGSPSYTF.

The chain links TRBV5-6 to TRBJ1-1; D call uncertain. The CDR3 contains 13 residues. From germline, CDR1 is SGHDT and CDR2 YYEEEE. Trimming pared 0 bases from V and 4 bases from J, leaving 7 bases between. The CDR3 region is CASSLGISTEAFF. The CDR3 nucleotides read TGTGCCAGCAGCTTGGGTATTAGCACTGAAGCTTTCTTT.

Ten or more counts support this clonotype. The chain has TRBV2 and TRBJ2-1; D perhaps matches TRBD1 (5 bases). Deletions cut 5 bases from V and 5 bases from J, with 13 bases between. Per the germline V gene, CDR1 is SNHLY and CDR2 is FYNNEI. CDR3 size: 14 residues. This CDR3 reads CASSLTTVDNEQFF. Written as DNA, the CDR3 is TGTGCCAGCAGTTTGACGACAGTTGACAATGAGCAGTTCTTC.

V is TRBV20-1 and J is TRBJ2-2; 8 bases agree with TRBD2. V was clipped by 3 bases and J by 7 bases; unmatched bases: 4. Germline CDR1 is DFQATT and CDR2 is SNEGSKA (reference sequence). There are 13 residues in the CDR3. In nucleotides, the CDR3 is TGCAGTGCTAGCCTACGGGGGGGCGGGGAGCTGTTTTTT. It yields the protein CSASLRGGGELFF.

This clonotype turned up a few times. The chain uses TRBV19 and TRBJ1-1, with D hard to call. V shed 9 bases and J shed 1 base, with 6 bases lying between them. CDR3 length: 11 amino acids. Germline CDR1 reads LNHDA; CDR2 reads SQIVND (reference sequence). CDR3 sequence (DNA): TGTGCCAGCGGGTGGAACACTGAAGCTTTCTTT. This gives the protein CASGWNTEAFF.

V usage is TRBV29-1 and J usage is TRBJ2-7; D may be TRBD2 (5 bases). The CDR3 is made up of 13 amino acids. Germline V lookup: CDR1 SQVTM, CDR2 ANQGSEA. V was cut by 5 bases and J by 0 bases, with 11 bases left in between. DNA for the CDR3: TGCAGCGTTCTTGCTGGGAGCTCCTACGAGCAGTACTTC. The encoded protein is CSVLAGSSYEQYF.

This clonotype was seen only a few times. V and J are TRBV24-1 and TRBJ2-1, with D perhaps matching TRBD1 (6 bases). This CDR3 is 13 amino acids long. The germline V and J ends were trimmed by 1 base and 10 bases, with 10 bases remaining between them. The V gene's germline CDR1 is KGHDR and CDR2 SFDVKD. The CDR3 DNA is TGTGCCACCAGTGATTTTGCTGACAGGGAGCAGTTCTTC. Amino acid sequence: CATSDFADREQFF.

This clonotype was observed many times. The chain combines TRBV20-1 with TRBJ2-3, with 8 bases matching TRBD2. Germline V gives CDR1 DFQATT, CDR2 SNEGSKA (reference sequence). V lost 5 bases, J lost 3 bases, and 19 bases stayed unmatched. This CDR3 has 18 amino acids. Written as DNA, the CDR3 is TGCAGTGCTGCTGGCGTGACGGGAGGGCCATATGTGACAGATACGCAGTATTTT. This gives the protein CSAAGVTGGPYVTDTQYF.

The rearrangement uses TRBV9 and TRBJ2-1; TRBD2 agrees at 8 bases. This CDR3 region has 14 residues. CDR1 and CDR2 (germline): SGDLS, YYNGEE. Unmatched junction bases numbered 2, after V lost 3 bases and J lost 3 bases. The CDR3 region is CASSATSVYNEQFF. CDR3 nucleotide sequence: TGTGCCAGCAGCGCGACTAGCGTCTACAATGAGCAGTTCTTC.

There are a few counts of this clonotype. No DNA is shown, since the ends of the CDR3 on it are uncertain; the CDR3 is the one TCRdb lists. The CDR3 region is CASSLRFGGDEQYF. The J gene is TRBJ2-7, the V gene TRBV9; the table's TRBD2 call for D was not verified on the DNA. In germline, CDR1 is SGDLS, CDR2 YYNGEE. The CDR3 length equals 14 residues, ends included.

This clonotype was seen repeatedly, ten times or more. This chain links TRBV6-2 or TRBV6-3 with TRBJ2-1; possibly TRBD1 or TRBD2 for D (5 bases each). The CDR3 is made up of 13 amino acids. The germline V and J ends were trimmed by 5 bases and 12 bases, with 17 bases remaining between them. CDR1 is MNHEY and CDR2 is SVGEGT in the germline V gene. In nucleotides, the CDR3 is TGTGCCAGCAGTGATCCGGGACCGAAGGTGCAGTTCTTC. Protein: CASSDPGPKVQFF.

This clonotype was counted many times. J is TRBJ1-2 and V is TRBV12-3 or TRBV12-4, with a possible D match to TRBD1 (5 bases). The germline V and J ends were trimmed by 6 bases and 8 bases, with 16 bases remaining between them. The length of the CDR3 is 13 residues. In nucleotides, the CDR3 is TGTGCCAGCAGAACTACCGACAGACGGGGCTACACCTTC. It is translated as CASRTTDRRGYTF.

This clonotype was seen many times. CDR3 sequence: CASSLRLAYQETQYF. The CDR3 region has the DNA TGTGCCAGCAGTTTACGACTAGCGTACCAAGAGACCCAGTACTTC. The chain uses TRBV28 and TRBJ2-5; 8 bases are a match to TRBD2. J was trimmed by 0 bases and V by 2 bases; bases with no gene match: 2. This CDR3 is 15 amino acids long. Germline V gives CDR1 MDHEN, CDR2 SYDVKM. The full variable domain, completed using reference TRBV28 and TRBJ2-5, is DVKVTQSSRYLVKRTGEKVFLECVQDMDHENMFWYRQDPGLGLRLIYFSYDVKMKEKGDIPEGYSVSREKKERFSLILESASTNQTSMYLCASSLRLAYQETQYFGPGTRLLVL.

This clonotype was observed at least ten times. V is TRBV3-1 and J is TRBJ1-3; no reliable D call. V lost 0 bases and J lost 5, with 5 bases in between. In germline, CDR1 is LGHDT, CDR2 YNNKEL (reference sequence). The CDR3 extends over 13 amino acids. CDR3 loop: CASSQDLRNTIYF. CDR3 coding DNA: TGTGCCAGCAGCCAAGACTTGAGAAACACCATATATTTT.

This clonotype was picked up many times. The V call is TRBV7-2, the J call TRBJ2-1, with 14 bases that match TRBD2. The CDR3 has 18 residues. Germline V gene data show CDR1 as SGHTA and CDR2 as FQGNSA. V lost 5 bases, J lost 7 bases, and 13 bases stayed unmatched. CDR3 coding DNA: TGTGCCAGCAGCACCGGGACTAGCGGGAGAAGGTTGAGGAATGAGCAGTTCTTC. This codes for CASSTGTSGRRLRNEQFF. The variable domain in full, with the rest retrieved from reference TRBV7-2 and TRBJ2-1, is GAGVSQSPSNKVTEKGKDVELRCDPISGHTALYWYRQSLGQGLEFLIYFQGNSAPDKSGLPSDRFSAERTGGSVSTLTIQRTQQEDSAVYLCASSTGTSGRRLRNEQFFGPGTRLTVL.

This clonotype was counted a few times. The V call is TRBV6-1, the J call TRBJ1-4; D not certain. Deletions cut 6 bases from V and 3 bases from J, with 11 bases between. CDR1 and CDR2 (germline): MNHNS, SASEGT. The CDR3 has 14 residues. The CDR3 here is CASSPTGSNEKLFF. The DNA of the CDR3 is TGTGCCAGCAGCCCAACCGGTTCTAATGAAAAACTGTTTTTT.

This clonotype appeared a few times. CDR3 region: CASSPWSTDTQYF. CDR3 DNA: TGTGCCAGCAGCCCGTGGAGCACAGATACGCAGTATTTT. This rearrangement joins TRBV12-3 or TRBV12-4 to TRBJ2-3, with D uncertain. This CDR3 has 13 residues. V gave up 6 bases and J gave up 0 bases, with 7 bases separating them.

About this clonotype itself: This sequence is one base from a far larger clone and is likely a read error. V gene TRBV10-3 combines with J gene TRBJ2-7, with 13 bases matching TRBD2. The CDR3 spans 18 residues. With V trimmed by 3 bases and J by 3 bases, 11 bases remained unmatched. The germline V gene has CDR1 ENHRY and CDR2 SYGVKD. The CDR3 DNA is TGTGCCATCAGTGAAGCGGTGCTGGGACTAGCGGGGTACTACGAGCAGTACTTC. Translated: CAISEAVLGLAGYYEQYF.

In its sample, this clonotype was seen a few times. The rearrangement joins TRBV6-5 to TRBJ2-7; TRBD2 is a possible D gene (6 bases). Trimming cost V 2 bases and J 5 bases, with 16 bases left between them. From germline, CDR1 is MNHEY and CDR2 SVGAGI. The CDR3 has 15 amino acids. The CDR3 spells CASSYGAGFGDEQYF. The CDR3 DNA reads TGTGCCAGCAGTTACGGTGCGGGGTTTGGGGACGAGCAGTACTTC.

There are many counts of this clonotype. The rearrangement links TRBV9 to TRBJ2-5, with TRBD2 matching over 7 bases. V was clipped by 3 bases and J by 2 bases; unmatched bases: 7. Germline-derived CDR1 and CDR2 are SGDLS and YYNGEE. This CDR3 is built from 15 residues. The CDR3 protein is CASSGSGREQETQYF. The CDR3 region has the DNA TGTGCCAGCAGCGGTAGCGGGCGAGAACAAGAGACCCAGTACTTC.